One and the same sample provided the 13 T cell receptor beta chains below, sequenced in a study of cytomegalovirus exposure and HLA in healthy donors. Amplification used 60 Vbeta primers and 13 Jbeta primers. Data came from immunoSEQ multiplex PCR; TCRdb stores just in-frame clones and leaves some out. The table shows over 140,000 clones, with about 84% occurring only once. The sequenced material came from PBMCs. These receptors came from a man aged 50 to 59 in good health and CMV-seronegative.

The V and J genes are TRBV6-6 and TRBJ2-1; 9 nucleotides line up with TRBD2. V was pared by 5 bases and J by 4 bases, with 9 bases of the junction left unmatched. The CDR3 spans 16 residues. Per germline, CDR1 MNHNY and CDR2 SVGAGI (reference sequence). DNA of the CDR3: TGTGCCAGCAGTCTGACTAGCGGTCGGGCTTACAATGAGCAGTTCTTC. Translation: CASSLTSGRAYNEQFF.

This clone was seen a handful of times. Other nucleotide sequences from this sample produce the same CDR3. The V and J genes are TRBV6-1 and TRBJ2-7; D is possibly TRBD1 (5 bases). The germline V and J ends were trimmed by 1 base and 3 bases, with 10 bases remaining between them. The germline CDR1 and CDR2 sequences are MNHNS and SASEGT. The CDR3 consists of 14 residues. This chain's CDR3 is CASSEGGRDYEQYF. The CDR3 bases are TGTGCCAGCAGTGAAGGGGGCAGGGACTACGAGCAGTACTTC.

The chain combines TRBV5-1 with TRBJ2-2; D unresolved. Deletions cut 2 bases from V and 0 bases from J, with 8 bases between. CDR1 and CDR2 (germline): SGHRS, YFSETQ. The CDR3 is 15 residues long. The CDR3 loop is CASSLRQANTGELFF. For the CDR3, the DNA is TGCGCCAGCAGCTTACGGCAGGCGAACACCGGGGAGCTGTTTTTT.

The chain couples TRBV10-3 to TRBJ2-7, with TRBD1 matching over 9 bases. Germline loops: CDR1 ENHRY, CDR2 SYGVKD. V lost 4 bases and J lost 3; bases outside the gene matches: 7. This CDR3 is 15 amino acids long. CDR3 DNA: TGTGCCATCAGTGCGAGGACAGGGGCGGGCTACGAGCAGTACTTC. Its protein is CAISARTGAGYEQYF.

This chain uses TRBV5-6 with TRBJ1-1; D gene uncertain. Germline V gene sequence: CDR1 SGHDT, CDR2 YYEEEE. V lost 3 bases and J lost 0, with 6 bases in between. The CDR3 is 13 amino acids. The CDR3, as DNA: TGTGCCAGCAGCTATTACTTGAACACTGAAGCTTTCTTT. Its protein product is CASSYYLNTEAFF.

The rearrangement uses TRBV27 and TRBJ2-2, with D perhaps TRBD1 (6 bases). Germline CDR1 MNHEY, CDR2 SMNVEV (reference sequence). Deletions cut 3 bases from V and 5 bases from J, with 19 bases between. This CDR3 contains 17 residues. The CDR3 protein is CASSFTLIQGGTGELFF. The CDR3 DNA sequence: TGTGCCAGCAGTTTTACGCTGATACAGGGCGGAACCGGGGAGCTGTTTTTT.

This chain connects TRBV6-6 to TRBJ2-7; the match to TRBD2 covers 7 bases. CDR1 and CDR2 from the germline V gene are MNHNY and SVGAGI (reference sequence). The CDR3 has 15 residues. Trimming at V came to 2 bases and at J to 2 bases, leaving 6 bases not matched to a gene. This chain's CDR3 is CASSYTVAGAYEQYF. In DNA form, the CDR3 reads TGTGCCAGCAGTTACACGGTTGCGGGAGCCTACGAGCAGTACTTC.

Of note for this clone: The CDR3 end shows no conserved phenylalanine or tryptophan, and so a read error is likely. No DNA is shown, since the ends of the CDR3 on it are uncertain; the CDR3 is the one TCRdb lists. The chain carries TRBV6-6 and TRBJ1-2; the DNA was not compared with TRBD1, the D call given in the table. The length of the CDR3 is 13 amino acids, counting both ends. CDR1 is MNHNY, CDR2 SVGAGI, per germline (reference sequence). Here the CDR3 reads CASSYRDRDSPLG.

The CDR3 here is CAAYSGGGGLQTQYF. In DNA form, the CDR3 reads TGTGCCGCATATTCGGGAGGGGGCGGGTTGCAGACCCAGTACTTC. The chain couples TRBV28 to TRBJ2-5, with D tentatively TRBD2 (8 bases). Trimming left V 11 bases short and J 6 bases short, with 25 bases between. The CDR3 sequence is 15 residues long. The germline V gene encodes CDR1 MDHEN and CDR2 SYDVKM.

This sequence joins TRBV30 and TRBJ1-4, with 8 positions matching TRBD1. The CDR3 extends over 15 amino acids. The V segment lost 0 bases and the J segment 8 bases; nucleotides outside the gene matches: 8. From germline, CDR1 is GTSNPN and CDR2 SVGIG (reference sequence). CDR3 DNA sequence: TGTGCCTGGAGTGTAAAAGACAGGGGACGGGAAAAACTGTTTTTT. The encoded protein is CAWSVKDRGREKLFF.

The V gene is TRBV5-1, the J gene TRBJ2-7, with a weak D call TRBD1 (7 bases). There are 16 residues in the CDR3. Germline CDR1 and CDR2: SGHRS and YFSETQ. Trimming shortened V by 3 bases and J by 5 bases, and 21 bases separated the two germline ends. The CDR3: CASSSITPGGLDEQYF. In DNA form, the CDR3 reads TGCGCCAGCAGCTCAATCACCCCAGGGGGACTGGACGAGCAGTACTTC.

The V gene is TRBV6-5, the J gene TRBJ2-7; TRBD1 agrees at 7 bases. J lost 3 bases, V lost 6 bases, and 8 bases had no gene match. The CDR3 runs 14 residues. In germline, CDR1 is MNHEY, CDR2 SVGAGI. DNA for the CDR3: TGTGCCAGCAGAACAGGGGAAGGGGTCTACGAGCAGTACTTC. Translated, it gives CASRTGEGVYEQYF.

This clone was detected only a few times. The chain joins TRBV6-1 to TRBJ2-7; D gene uncertain. V was pared by 4 bases and J by 7 bases, with 11 bases between. Germline V CDR1 and CDR2: MNHNS, SASEGT. CDR3 length: 12 amino acids. CDR3 bases: TGTGCCAGCAGTGGAAACAGTGGAGAGCAGTACTTC. It is translated as CASSGNSGEQYF.